The rows below give T cell receptor beta chains drawn from one sample of a study of T-cell reconstitution after alpha-beta-depleted transplantation in children. TCRdb analysed the PCR reads with MiXCR anew, one entry per CDR3 protein. The sample has roughly 490,000 distinct CDR3 sequences; roughly an eighth are singletons. The specimen comprised PBMCs, mostly from graft donor cells, sampled 180 days after TCRalphabeta/CD19-depleted stem cell transplant. Receptors were obtained from a female patient aged 2-15 years who had a stem cell transplant for aplastic anemia, so the T cells may come from the graft donor. Both conserved end residues are part of each CDR3. D genes are given only for firm matches. Clone size is not always given. Where it is, it says once, few, many or a class for expanded clones.

j_call v_call d_call cdr3_length clone_size cdr3_aa cdr3_nt
TRBJ2-5 TRBV7-2 - 16 many CASSLVPGAPGETQYF TGTGCCAGCAGCTTAGTTCCGGGGGCACCAGGAGAGACCCAGTACTTC
TRBJ2-4 TRBV14 - 12 - CASSPGHYIQYF TGTGCCAGCAGCCCTGGGCATTACATTCAGTACTTC
TRBJ1-1 TRBV9 - 13 many CASSLGKGTEAFF TGTGCCAGCAGCCTCGGAAAGGGCACTGAAGCTTTCTTT
TRBJ1-1 TRBV19 - 15 - CASSIVSIGVTEAFF TGTGCCAGTAGTATAGTATCTATTGGGGTCACTGAAGCTTTCTTT
TRBJ2-1 TRBV28 - 13 once CASLRTNYNEQFF TGTGCCAGTCTCAGGACAAACTACAATGAGCAGTTCTTC
TRBJ2-5 TRBV11-2 TRBD2 15 - CASSPWSGAQETQYF TGTGCCAGCAGCCCGTGGAGCGGGGCCCAAGAGACCCAGTACTTC
TRBJ1-1 TRBV4-3 TRBD1 14 - CASSHWTGDTEAFF TGCGCCAGCAGCCACTGGACAGGGGATACTGAAGCTTTCTTT
TRBJ2-1 TRBV21-1 - 21 few CASSKPPLRSGRGSSYNEQFF TGTGCCAGCAGCAAACCTCCTCTCCGTAGCGGGAGGGGAAGCTCCTACAATGAGCAGTTCTTC
TRBJ1-5 TRBV16 - 14 few CASSQSLSNQPQHF TGTGCCAGCAGCCAATCGCTTTCCAATCAGCCCCAGCATTTT
TRBJ1-2 TRBV12-3/TRBV12-4 - 13 few CASRLPRQDGYTF TGTGCCAGCAGACTGCCCCGACAGGATGGCTACACCTTC
TRBJ2-4 TRBV15 TRBD1 18 many CATSRGDRGQLAKNIQYF TGTGCCACCAGCAGAGGGGACAGGGGGCAACTAGCCAAAAACATTCAGTACTTC
TRBJ2-2 TRBV12-3/TRBV12-4 - 15 many CASSPLGVITGELFF TGTGCCAGCAGTCCCTTGGGGGTTATCACCGGGGAGCTGTTTTTT
TRBJ2-3 TRBV30 - 12 - CAWSEARVTQYF TGTGCCTGGAGTGAGGCTCGGGTTACGCAGTATTTT
TRBJ1-2 TRBV12-3/TRBV12-4 - 12 many CASRTGVYGYTF TGTGCCAGCAGGACAGGAGTCTATGGCTACACCTTC
TRBJ2-5 TRBV28 TRBD1 15 few CASRRDRGAFETQYF TGTGCCAGCAGACGGGACAGGGGCGCCTTCGAGACCCAGTACTTC
TRBJ2-1 TRBV7-6 TRBD1 16 - CASSATRTGLPNEQFF TGTGCCAGCAGCGCCACAAGGACAGGGCTACCCAATGAGCAGTTCTTC
TRBJ2-2 TRBV7-3 - 15 - CASRLGLLNTGELFF TGTGCCAGCAGGTTGGGACTTTTGAACACCGGGGAGCTGTTTTTT
TRBJ2-7 TRBV7-9 TRBD1 14 few CASSRGQGPYEQYF TGTGCCAGCAGCCGCGGACAGGGCCCCTACGAGCAGTACTTC
TRBJ2-1 TRBV20-1 - 15 few CSAMSGRDLDNEQFF TGCAGTGCTATGTCAGGGCGGGATCTTGACAATGAGCAGTTCTTC
TRBJ2-7 TRBV4-3 TRBD2 17 - CASSQDPGAGGAYEQYF TGCGCCAGCAGCCAAGACCCGGGGGCGGGAGGCGCCTACGAGCAGTACTTC
TRBJ2-1 TRBV5-1 - 13 - CASSAFVGNEQFF TGCGCCAGTTCCGCCTTTGTTGGGAATGAGCAGTTCTTC
TRBJ2-7 TRBV28 TRBD2 13 - CASHEAGVSEQYF TGTGCCAGTCACGAGGCGGGAGTTTCCGAGCAGTACTTC
TRBJ1-5 TRBV7-2 - 16 few CASSLEAWYSNQPQHF TGTGCCAGCAGCTTAGAGGCCTGGTATAGCAATCAGCCCCAGCATTTT
TRBJ1-1 TRBV12-3/TRBV12-4 - 12 - CASSPGSGRAFF TGTGCCAGCAGCCCGGGTAGCGGGCGAGCTTTCTTT
TRBJ2-3 TRBV5-1 TRBD2 16 few CASSLVSGIGTDTQYF TGCGCCAGCAGCTTGGTTAGCGGGATTGGCACAGATACGCAGTATTTT
TRBJ1-5 TRBV12-3/TRBV12-4 - 16 few CASSPHYGGAAQPQHF TGTGCCAGCAGTCCCCATTATGGGGGGGCAGCTCAGCCCCAGCATTTT
TRBJ2-5 TRBV21-1 - 10 many CASSELVPYF TGTGCCAGCAGCGAACTCGTCCCGTACTTC
TRBJ2-1 TRBV7-2 TRBD2 13 few CASSLDTREGKFF TGTGCCAGCAGCTTAGATACGCGGGAGGGCAAGTTCTTC
TRBJ2-1 TRBV4-1 - 15 few CASSQTGTGYNEQFF TGCGCCAGCAGCCAAACCGGGACGGGTTACAATGAGCAGTTCTTC
TRBJ2-5 TRBV28 - 13 few CASRQGVVETQYF TGTGCCAGCAGACAGGGTGTGGTGGAGACCCAGTACTTC
TRBJ1-4 TRBV6-1 - 15 few CASSPLGLASEKLFF TGTGCCAGCAGTCCCCTCGGCCTAGCTAGTGAAAAACTGTTTTTT
TRBJ1-1 TRBV7-2 - 15 few CASSLAEGIGTEAFF TGTGCCAGCAGCTTAGCGGAGGGAATAGGGACTGAAGCTTTCTTT